The rows below give T cell receptor beta chains drawn from one sample of a study of T cell repertoires in aging, cancer and after chemotherapy. TCRdb itself ran the multiplex PCR reads through MiXCR, one entry per CDR3 protein. Here the sample spans some 15,000 distinct CDR3 sequences, around 21% being singletons. Material for sequencing was blood. The receptors were sampled from a human donor in good health. Both conserved end residues are part of each CDR3. The D gene is left open where the match is weak. Size is omitted from some rows. Given values are once, few, many or a class for expanded clones.

>TRBJ2-7|TRBV6-2/TRBV6-3|-|TRBD2
CASSYSTSGGAEQYF
TGTGCCAGCAGTTACTCGACTAGCGGGGGGGCCGAGCAGTACTTC
>TRBJ1-1|TRBV20-1|many|TRBD1
CSAREAGGTEAFF
TGCAGTGCTAGAGAAGCAGGGGGGACTGAAGCTTTCTTT
>TRBJ1-1|TRBV20-1|few|TRBD1
CSATRTGVTESTEAFF
TGCAGTGCCACCAGGACAGGGGTTACAGAAAGCACTGAAGCTTTCTTT
>TRBJ1-3|TRBV11-2|few|-
CASSRPGQSSGNTIYF
TGTGCCAGCAGCCGCCCCGGACAGAGCTCTGGAAACACCATATATTTT
>TRBJ2-7|TRBV19|medium-sized|-
CASIDLVLSSYEQYF
TGTGCCAGTATCGATTTGGTCTTGTCCTCCTACGAGCAGTACTTC
>TRBJ2-3|TRBV29-1|medium-sized|-
CSVEGHTDTQYF
TGCAGCGTCGAGGGACACACAGATACGCAGTATTTT
>TRBJ1-6|TRBV6-5|few|-
CASSGQLNSPLHF
TGTGCCAGCAGTGGACAGCTAAATTCACCCCTCCACTTT
>TRBJ1-6|TRBV6-1|few|-
CASSGQDRSYNSPLHF
TGTGCCAGCAGTGGACAAGACAGGTCCTATAATTCACCCCTCCACTTT
>TRBJ1-6|TRBV28|once|-
CASSQTVLMALSYNSPLHF
TGTGCCAGCAGTCAGACGGTTCTTATGGCACTCTCGTATAATTCACCCCTCCACTTT
>TRBJ2-1|TRBV5-1|few|TRBD1
CASSFRQGLGNEQFF
TGCGCCAGCAGCTTCAGACAGGGTTTGGGCAATGAGCAGTTCTTC
>TRBJ1-2|TRBV20-1|many|-
CSALLSWGYTF
TGCAGTGCACTCCTCAGTTGGGGCTACACCTTC
>TRBJ2-7|TRBV19|medium-sized|TRBD1
CASSITGGGEQYF
TGTGCCAGTAGTATCACAGGGGGCGGGGAGCAGTACTTC
>TRBJ2-5|TRBV12-3/TRBV12-4|-|-
CASSDRSFQEAQYF
TGTGCCAGCAGTGACCGCAGCTTCCAAGAGGCCCAGTACTTC
>TRBJ2-7|TRBV13|-|TRBD1
CASSESGTGSLFSYEQYF
TGTGCCAGCAGTGAATCCGGGACAGGGAGCCTTTTCTCCTACGAGCAGTACTTC
>TRBJ1-2|TRBV20-1|few|-
CSAQREVNYGYTF
TGCAGTGCTCAGAGAGAAGTTAACTATGGCTACACCTTC
>TRBJ2-1|TRBV20-1|few|-
CSARRAFYNEQFF
TGCAGTGCTCGACGGGCGTTCTACAATGAGCAGTTCTTC
>TRBJ2-7|TRBV5-1|few|TRBD1
CASSLVTGYEQYF
TGCGCCAGCAGCTTGGTGACAGGGTACGAGCAGTACTTC
>TRBJ2-2|TRBV12-3/TRBV12-4|few|-
CASSPKTGPQGGGELFF
TGTGCCAGCAGTCCTAAGACAGGGCCTCAGGGGGGCGGGGAGCTGTTTTTT